Below, 26 T cell receptor beta chains from the same sample are listed, as sequenced in a study of T-cell memory formation after mild COVID-19. TCRdb reprocessed the 5' RACE reads via MiXCR and lists one record per CDR3 protein. This sample yields approximately 12,000 distinct CDR3 sequences, of which about a sixth are seen a single time; 50% to 75% belongs to the top ten. The sequencing sample was made of PBMCs or a T cell subset sorted from them (not recorded which). These receptors all come from a man between 18 and 29 years old who had mild COVID-19 (a few samples of this study predate the infection). Cell type and time point are not known.

The chain carries TRBV10-1 and TRBJ1-5; D not certain. The CDR3 sequence is 15 residues long. V was cut by 6 bases and J by 1 base, with 13 bases left in between. Germline V CDR1 and CDR2: WNHNN, SYGVQD (reference sequence). CDR3 protein: CASRAGGSSNQPQHF. The CDR3 DNA follows: TGCGCCAGCAGAGCGGGTGGGTCAAGCAATCAGCCCCAGCATTTT.

By proportion, this clonotype is medium-sized. The chain is built from TRBV10-3 and TRBJ1-1; D remains ambiguous. CDR3 length equals 14 residues. V was cut by 0 bases and J by 4 bases, with 9 bases left in between. The germline gives CDR1 ENHRY, CDR2 SYGVKD. CDR3 residues: CAISESRRFTEAFF. CDR3 DNA sequence: TGTGCCATCAGTGAGTCACGGAGGTTCACTGAAGCTTTCTTT.

This clonotype was recorded a few times. This chain uses TRBV5-5 with TRBJ1-2; 9 bases map to TRBD1. Per germline, CDR1 SGHKS and CDR2 YYEKEE (reference sequence). The J segment lost 4 bases and the V segment lost 4 bases, leaving 11 bases of the junction unmatched. This CDR3 is built from 16 residues. The CDR3 nucleotides are TGTGCCAGCAGCCGCTCGACAGGGGGTCTTCGCTATGGCTACACCTTC. It codes for CASSRSTGGLRYGYTF.

The gene calls are TRBV20-1 and TRBJ1-1; D is unresolved. Germline-derived CDR1 and CDR2 are DFQATT and SNEGSKA (reference sequence). The CDR3 runs to 16 residues. Trimming left V 0 bases short and J 0 bases short, with 14 bases between. The CDR3 reads CSARDPHRDMNTEAFF. The CDR3 nucleotides are TGCAGTGCTAGAGATCCGCACAGAGATATGAACACTGAAGCTTTCTTT.

This rearrangement joins TRBV24-1 to TRBJ2-5; TRBD1 matches at 7 bases. V trimming: 4 bases; J trimming: 5 bases; junction bases outside the gene matches: 21. This CDR3 has 19 amino acids. Per the germline V gene, CDR1 is KGHDR and CDR2 is SFDVKD. The DNA of the CDR3 is TGTGCCACCAGTGACTCTGGACAGGAAGTCTCTCTAACTGAGGAGACCCAGTACTTC. Translating it yields CATSDSGQEVSLTEETQYF.

This clonotype was seen only a few times. The gene calls are TRBV27 and TRBJ1-2; D call uncertain. CDR1 is MNHEY and CDR2 is SMNVEV in the germline V gene (reference sequence). This CDR3 comprises 14 residues. Trimming removed 3 bases at V and 4 bases at J, with 12 bases between. The CDR3 reads CASSFRVGFYGYTF. The CDR3 nucleotides read TGTGCCAGCAGTTTTCGGGTCGGGTTCTATGGCTACACCTTC.

V is TRBV6-5 and J is TRBJ1-1, with unresolved D. Trimming cost V 2 bases and J 4 bases, with 5 bases left between them. Germline-derived CDR1 and CDR2 are MNHEY and SVGAGI. The CDR3 has 12 amino acids. CDR3 loop: CASSYGGTEAFF. The CDR3 region has the DNA TGTGCCAGCAGTTACGGTGGCACTGAAGCTTTCTTT.

Ten or more counts support this clonotype. This rearrangement joins TRBV12-3 or TRBV12-4 to TRBJ2-1; 8 positions match TRBD1. V was clipped by 6 bases and J by 8 bases; unmatched bases: 9. This CDR3 contains 14 residues. The DNA of the CDR3 is TGTGCCAGCAGGGGGTCAGGGGGCGACGATGAGCAGTTCTTC. This codes for CASRGSGGDDEQFF.

There are many counts of this clonotype. CDR3 region: CSASGLAGELGEQFF. For the CDR3, the DNA is TGCAGTGCCTCAGGACTAGCGGGGGAACTTGGTGAGCAGTTCTTC. The J gene is TRBJ2-1, the V gene TRBV20-1, with 13 nucleotides matching TRBD2. The trim removed 6 bases at V and 9 bases at J, leaving 11 bases unmatched. Germline V gene data show CDR1 as DFQATT and CDR2 as SNEGSKA (reference sequence). CDR3 length: 15 amino acids.

V is TRBV10-3 and J is TRBJ1-1, with D perhaps matching TRBD1 (5 bases). The CDR3 has 12 amino acids. Germline V gene sequence: CDR1 ENHRY, CDR2 SYGVKD. Trimming took off 3 bases at V and 10 bases at J, with 12 bases between the two ends. The CDR3, as DNA: TGTGCCATCAGTGAACCGGGGGAAGGAGCTTTCTTT. Translated, it gives CAISEPGEGAFF.

The CDR3 here is CASSPDPIYGYTF. In DNA, the CDR3 is TGTGCCAGTAGCCCAGACCCCATCTATGGCTACACCTTC. This chain joins TRBV19 and TRBJ1-2; D remains unclear. With 6 bases removed from V and 4 bases from J, the gap between germline ends came to 12 bases. Looked up from germline, CDR1 is LNHDA and CDR2 is SQIVND (reference sequence). There are 13 residues in the CDR3.

This clonotype has at least ten counts. The chain recombines TRBV12-3 or TRBV12-4 with TRBJ1-2; D not resolved. Trimming left V 6 bases short and J 6 bases short, with 17 bases between. CDR3 length: 14 amino acids. The CDR3, as DNA: TGTGCCAGCAGCCCAGTCGTTACAGTACATGGCTACACCTTC. It translates to CASSPVVTVHGYTF.

This clonotype has at least ten counts. This chain connects TRBV7-2 to TRBJ1-1, with D hard to call. Germline assignment: CDR1 SGHTA and CDR2 FQGNSA. This CDR3 is built from 15 residues. V lost 1 base and J 0 bases, leaving 9 bases between the germline ends. CDR3 bases: TGTGCCAGCAGCTTAGGCCGATTGGTGAACACTGAAGCTTTCTTT. Translation gives CASSLGRLVNTEAFF. The full variable domain, its missing parts supplied by reference TRBV7-2 and TRBJ1-1, is GAGVSQSPSNKVTEKGKDVELRCDPISGHTALYWYRQSLGQGLEFLIYFQGNSAPDKSGLPSDRFSAERTGGSVSTLTIQRTQQEDSAVYLCASSLGRLVNTEAFFGQGTRLTVV.

This clonotype was picked up many times. V usage is TRBV2 and J usage is TRBJ2-3; no clear D gene. CDR3 length equals 10 residues. The ends were cut back, 6 bases at V and 4 bases at J, with 2 bases in the middle. Germline assignment: CDR1 SNHLY and CDR2 FYNNEI. This CDR3 reads CASRADTQYF. The CDR3 DNA reads TGTGCCAGCAGAGCAGATACGCAGTATTTT.

This clonotype was counted many times. V and J are TRBV5-1 and TRBJ2-3; D is possibly TRBD2 (5 bases). The CDR3 spans 15 residues. Germline values: CDR1 SGHRS, CDR2 YFSETQ. Deletions cut 4 bases from V and 4 bases from J, with 16 bases between. CDR3 region: CASSALGGPADTQYF. The CDR3 region has the DNA TGCGCCAGCAGCGCCCTAGGAGGCCCAGCAGATACGCAGTATTTT.

The chain employs TRBV6-2 or TRBV6-3 and TRBJ1-5; D is possibly TRBD1 (5 bases). CDR1 and CDR2 from the germline V gene are MNHEY and SVGEGT. The V gene lost 0 bases and the J gene lost 5 bases, with 11 bases spanning the gap. The CDR3 runs to 15 residues. CDR3 nucleotides: TGTGCCAGCAGTTACTCGAACAGGCCCGATCAGCCCCAGCATTTT. As protein: CASSYSNRPDQPQHF.

The chain recombines TRBV9 with TRBJ2-1; D is unresolved. Per the germline V gene, CDR1 is SGDLS and CDR2 is YYNGEE. This CDR3 has 15 residues. V dropped 0 bases and J dropped 7 bases, with 14 bases sitting between them. The CDR3 protein is CASSVATPLPNEQFF. The CDR3 DNA is TGTGCCAGCAGCGTAGCTACCCCGCTTCCGAATGAGCAGTTCTTC.

There are many counts of this clonotype. V and J are TRBV5-1 and TRBJ1-5; D gene unclear. This CDR3 has 11 residues. Germline assignment: CDR1 SGHRS and CDR2 YFSETQ. Trimming took 4 bases from V and 3 from J, leaving 2 bases between them. The CDR3 here is CASSHNQPQHF. In nucleotides, the CDR3 is TGCGCCAGCAGCCACAATCAGCCCCAGCATTTT.

This clonotype was seen many times. The chain links TRBV11-2 to TRBJ1-1; 7 bases are shared with TRBD1. This CDR3 has 17 amino acids. Germline assignment: CDR1 SGHAT and CDR2 FQNNGV. V gave up 4 bases and J gave up 1 base; unmatched junction bases: 12. CDR3: CASSSPGGTARNTEAFF. CDR3 nucleotides: TGTGCCAGCAGCTCCCCAGGGGGTACGGCAAGGAACACTGAAGCTTTCTTT.

This clonotype was detected a few times. The rearrangement uses TRBV3-1 and TRBJ2-3, with 13 bases that match TRBD2. Trimming removed 5 bases from V and 5 bases from J; junction bases left unmatched: 7. CDR1 is LGHDT and CDR2 is YNNKEL in the germline V gene (reference sequence). The CDR3 consists of 16 residues. The CDR3 coding sequence is TGTGCCAGCAGCGAACTAGCGGGGGGGCGACAAGATACGCAGTATTTT. This encodes CASSELAGGRQDTQYF.

This clonotype was recorded a few times. The CDR3 here is CASSEPRGNYEQYV. The CDR3 DNA is TGTGCCAGCAGTGAACCCAGGGGGAACTACGAGCAGTACGTC. The rearrangement links TRBV2 to TRBJ2-7; 7 bases align to TRBD1. Trimming at V came to 2 bases and at J to 3 bases, leaving 4 bases not matched to a gene. The length of the CDR3 is 14 residues. Looked up from germline, CDR1 is SNHLY and CDR2 is FYNNEI.

The rearrangement joins TRBV24-1 to TRBJ1-1; 9 nucleotides line up with TRBD1. V shed 12 bases, J shed 5 bases, and the junction held 9 bases outside the gene matches. Germline V gene lookup returns CDR1 KGHDR and CDR2 SFDVKD. This CDR3 is 13 amino acids long. CDR3 sequence reads: CASRGQGTTEAFF. The CDR3 DNA is TGTGCCTCTCGGGGACAGGGAACTACTGAAGCTTTCTTT.

This clonotype was seen once. A single base separates this from a much larger clone, so it may be a read error. The chain has TRBV20-1 and TRBJ1-2, with D unclear. Germline values: CDR1 DFQATT, CDR2 SNEGSKA (reference sequence). The CDR3 loop spans 11 amino acids. The V and J ends lost 6 bases and 3 bases respectively, with 8 bases between them. The CDR3 nucleotides read TGCAGTGCGCTCCCCTACTATGGCTACACCTTC. Its protein is CSALPYYGYTF.

This clonotype was seen ten or more times. The CDR3 loop reads CASSLGLALVWETQYF. The CDR3 DNA sequence: TGTGCCAGCAGTTTAGGGCTAGCGCTTGTATGGGAGACCCAGTACTTC. This chain links TRBV28 with TRBJ2-5; a possible D gene is TRBD2 (6 bases). The V and J ends lost 2 bases and 5 bases respectively, with 18 bases between them. This CDR3 region has 16 residues. Germline V gives CDR1 MDHEN, CDR2 SYDVKM.

The sample holds many counts of this clonotype. The J gene is TRBJ1-5, the V gene TRBV7-6; a weak D match, TRBD1 (6 bases). The ends were cut back, 0 bases at V and 1 base at J, with 10 bases in the middle. The CDR3 length is 16 residues. From germline, CDR1 is SGHVS and CDR2 FNYEAQ. CDR3 sequence: CASSLAAGVSNQPQHF. CDR3 sequence (DNA): TGTGCCAGCAGCTTAGCGGCAGGGGTGAGCAATCAGCCCCAGCATTTT.

This clonotype came up many times. This chain uses TRBV4-1 with TRBJ1-1; 7 bases line up with TRBD1. V shed 0 bases and J 8 bases; nucleotides not matched to a gene: 12. There are 16 residues in the CDR3. Germline V gene data show CDR1 as MGHRA and CDR2 as YSYEKL. This chain's CDR3 is CASSQEQGPQRIEAFF. CDR3 DNA sequence: TGCGCCAGCAGCCAAGAACAGGGGCCGCAACGGATAGAAGCTTTCTTT.